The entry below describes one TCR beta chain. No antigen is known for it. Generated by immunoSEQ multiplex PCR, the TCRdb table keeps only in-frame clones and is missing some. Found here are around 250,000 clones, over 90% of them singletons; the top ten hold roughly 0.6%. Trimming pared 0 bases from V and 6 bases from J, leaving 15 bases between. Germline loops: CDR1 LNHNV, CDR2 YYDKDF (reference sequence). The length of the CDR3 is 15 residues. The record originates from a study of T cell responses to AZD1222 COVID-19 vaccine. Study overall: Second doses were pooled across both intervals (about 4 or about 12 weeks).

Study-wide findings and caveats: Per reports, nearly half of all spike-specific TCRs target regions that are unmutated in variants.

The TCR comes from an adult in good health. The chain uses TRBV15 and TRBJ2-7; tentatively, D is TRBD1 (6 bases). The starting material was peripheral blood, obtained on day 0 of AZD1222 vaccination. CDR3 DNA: TGTGCCACCAGCAGAGATGCGGTTCAGGGGCGCGAGCAGTACTTC. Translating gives CATSRDAVQGREQYF.